This T cell receptor beta chain was obtained from a study of blood T cell repertoires in COVID-19. The table lists this clone with a count of one. The method was immunoSEQ multiplex PCR; TCRdb's version includes in-frame clones alone and lacks a portion of them. The sample yields about 220,000 clones, 70% to 85% seen once. There are 18 residues in the CDR3. V was clipped by 4 bases and J by 2 bases, with 23 bases between them. Germline V gene sequence: CDR1 SGHNT, CDR2 YYREEE (reference sequence). Sequencing input: PBMCs or T cells enriched from blood (not recorded which). V gene TRBV5-4 combines with J gene TRBJ2-3; weak D call: TRBD2 (6 bases). This TCR derives from a woman aged 60-75 years who had recovered from COVID-19. CDR3 loop: CASSNLLRRTTSTDTQYF. DNA of the CDR3: TGTGCCAGCAGCAATCTATTACGGAGGACTACATCCACAGATACGCAGTATTTT. Looking up the rest from reference TRBV5-4 and TRBJ2-3 gives the full variable domain: ETGVTQSPTHLIKTRGQQVTLRCSSQSGHNTVSWYQQALGQGPQFIFQYYREEENGRGNFPPRFSGLQFPNYSSELNVNALELDDSALYLCASSNLLRRTTSTDTQYFGPGTRLTVL.